This TCR beta chain was documented in a study of T cell responses to AZD1222 COVID-19 vaccine. The study, taken as a whole, reports: Females made up more of the donors, who were largely white British, and clonal diversity may have come out too low.

TCRdb's table, derived via immunoSEQ multiplex PCR, lists solely in-frame clones and lacks some. The sample includes 140,000 to 150,000 clones, around 90% seen only once; the top ten take less than 5%. The germline V and J ends were trimmed by 0 bases and 0 bases, with 6 bases remaining between them. CDR3 size: 14 residues. CDR1 is SGHDT and CDR2 is YYEEEE in the germline V gene. With regard to this clone: What it recognizes is unknown.

This sample comprised peripheral blood, obtained 28 days after the second AZD1222 dose. The gene calls are TRBV5-6 and TRBJ1-1; D gene unclear. The source of this sequence is an adult who received the AZD1222 COVID-19 vaccine. This CDR3 reads CASSLVMMNTEAFF. The CDR3 bases are TGTGCCAGCAGCTTGGTAATGATGAACACTGAAGCTTTCTTT.